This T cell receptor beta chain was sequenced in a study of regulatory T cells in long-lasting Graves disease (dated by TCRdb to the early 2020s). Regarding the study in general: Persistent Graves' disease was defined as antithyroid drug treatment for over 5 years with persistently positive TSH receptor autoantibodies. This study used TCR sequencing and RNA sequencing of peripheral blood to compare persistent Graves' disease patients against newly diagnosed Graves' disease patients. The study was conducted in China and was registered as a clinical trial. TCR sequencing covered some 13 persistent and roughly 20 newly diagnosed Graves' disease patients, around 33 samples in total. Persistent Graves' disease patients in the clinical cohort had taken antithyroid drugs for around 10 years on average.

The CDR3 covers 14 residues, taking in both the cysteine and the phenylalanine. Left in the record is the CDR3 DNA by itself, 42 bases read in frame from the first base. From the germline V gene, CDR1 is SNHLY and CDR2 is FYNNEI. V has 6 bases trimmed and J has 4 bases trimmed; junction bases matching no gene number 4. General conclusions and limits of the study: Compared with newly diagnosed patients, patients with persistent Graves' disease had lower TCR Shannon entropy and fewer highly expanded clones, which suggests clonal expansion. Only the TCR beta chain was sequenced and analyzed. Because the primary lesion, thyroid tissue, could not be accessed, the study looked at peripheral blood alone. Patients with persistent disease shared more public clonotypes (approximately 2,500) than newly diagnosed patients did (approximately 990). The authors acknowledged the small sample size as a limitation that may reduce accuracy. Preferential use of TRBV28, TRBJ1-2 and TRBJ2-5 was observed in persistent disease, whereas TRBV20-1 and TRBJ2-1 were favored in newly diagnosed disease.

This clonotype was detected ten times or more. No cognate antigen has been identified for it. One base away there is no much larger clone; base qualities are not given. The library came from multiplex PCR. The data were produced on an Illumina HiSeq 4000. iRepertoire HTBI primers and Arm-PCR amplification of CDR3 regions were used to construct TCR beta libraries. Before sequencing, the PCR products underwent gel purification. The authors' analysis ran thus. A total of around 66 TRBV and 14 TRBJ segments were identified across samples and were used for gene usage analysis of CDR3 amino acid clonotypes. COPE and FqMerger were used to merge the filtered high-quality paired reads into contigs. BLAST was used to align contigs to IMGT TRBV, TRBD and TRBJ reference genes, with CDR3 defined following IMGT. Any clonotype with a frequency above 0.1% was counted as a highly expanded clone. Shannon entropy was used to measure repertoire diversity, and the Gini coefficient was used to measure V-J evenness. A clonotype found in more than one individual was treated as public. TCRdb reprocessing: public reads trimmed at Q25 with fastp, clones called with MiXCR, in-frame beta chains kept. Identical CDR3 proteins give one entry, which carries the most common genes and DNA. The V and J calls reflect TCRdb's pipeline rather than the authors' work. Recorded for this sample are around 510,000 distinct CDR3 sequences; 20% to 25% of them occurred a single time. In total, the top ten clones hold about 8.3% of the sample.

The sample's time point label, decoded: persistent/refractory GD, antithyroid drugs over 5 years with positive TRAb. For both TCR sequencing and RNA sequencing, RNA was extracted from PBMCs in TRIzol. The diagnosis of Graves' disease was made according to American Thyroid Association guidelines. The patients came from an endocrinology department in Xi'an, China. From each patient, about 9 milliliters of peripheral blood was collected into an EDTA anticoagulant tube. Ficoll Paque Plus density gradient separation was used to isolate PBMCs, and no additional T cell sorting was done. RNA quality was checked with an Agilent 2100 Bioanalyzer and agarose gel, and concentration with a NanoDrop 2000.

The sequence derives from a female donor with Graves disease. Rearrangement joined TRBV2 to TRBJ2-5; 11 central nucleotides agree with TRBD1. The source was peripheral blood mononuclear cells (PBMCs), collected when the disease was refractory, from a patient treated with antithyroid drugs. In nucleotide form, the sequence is TGTGCCAGCAGGGCGGACAGGGGGCTAGAGACCCAGTACTTC. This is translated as CASRADRGLETQYF.